This T cell receptor (beta chain) was recovered during a study of cytomegalovirus exposure and HLA in healthy donors. Overall study results and limits: The study put about 180 TCR beta chains on its list as cytomegalovirus-associated. Later work associated approximately 17,000 TCR beta sequences with HLA alleles at 0.05 false discovery rate.

As to this clone: Its matching antigen is unknown.

The CDR3 loop spans 17 amino acids. CDR1 is ENHRY, CDR2 SYGVKD, per germline. After removal of 8 bases from V and 8 bases from J, the junction contained 19 bases not matched to a gene. Primers for the PCR totalled 60 Vbeta and 13 Jbeta. Sequencing was performed with immunoSEQ multiplex PCR; in TCRdb, only in-frame clones are kept and a portion is missing. Found here are over 200,000 clones; the top ten clones hold about 0.9%. This clonotype originated in a woman aged 30 to 39 in good health and CMV-seropositive. The chain combines TRBV10-3 with TRBJ2-1; 9 bases match TRBD2. Material for sequencing was PBMCs. The CDR3 loop reads CAIGDLAGLENDHEQFF. The CDR3 coding sequence is TGTGCCATCGGGGATCTAGCGGGACTAGAAAACGATCATGAGCAGTTCTTC.